Listed below are T cell receptor beta chains from one sample, sequenced in a study of early T cells in non-severe SARS-CoV-2 infection. One entry per CDR3 protein results from TCRdb running MiXCR on the 5' RACE reads. The table records roughly 26,000 distinct CDR3 sequences, just over 4% of them present only once. The sequencing sample was made of whole blood. Source of these receptors: an adult who was a healthcare worker with PCR-confirmed SARS-CoV-2 infection or an uninfected control (not recorded which). CDR3s include the opening cysteine and the closing phenylalanine or tryptophan. The D gene is left open where the match is weak. Size is stated for part of the rows, as once, few or many counts, or as a class when the clone is expanded.

J gene	V gene	D gene	clone size	CDR3 DNA	CDR3 protein
TRBJ2-3	TRBV18	TRBD2	many	TGTGCCAGCTCACCACCGGGAAGCAGCGGGAGGGGCACAGATACGCAGTATTTT	CASSPPGSSGRGTDTQYF
TRBJ2-2	TRBV7-9	.	many	TGTGCCAGCAGCTTAACGAGCACCGGGGAGCTGTTTTTT	CASSLTSTGELFF
TRBJ2-5	TRBV7-3	.	many	TGTGCCAGCAGCTTGGGAACTCGGAGGACCCAGTACTTC	CASSLGTRRTQYF
TRBJ1-5	TRBV12-3/TRBV12-4	.	many	TGTGCCAGCAGCCCCGGACACTTAAGCAATCAGCCCCAGCATTTT	CASSPGHLSNQPQHF
TRBJ2-5	TRBV18	.	many	TGTGCCAGCTCACCACCGACACGGGAGCTCGAGACCCAGTACTTC	CASSPPTRELETQYF
TRBJ2-1	TRBV7-3	.	many	TGTGCCAGCAGCTTGGCCGGCTCCTACAATGAGCAGTTCTTC	CASSLAGSYNEQFF
TRBJ2-2	TRBV6-4	TRBD2	many	TGTGCCAGCAGTAGCGGGAGCACCGGGGAGCTGTTTTTT	CASSSGSTGELFF
TRBJ2-1	TRBV13	TRBD1	few	TGTGCCAGCAGCTGGCCGCCGGGACAGGGGGATGATGAGCAGTTCTTC	CASSWPPGQGDDEQFF
TRBJ2-2	TRBV3-1	.	many	TGTGCCAGCAGCCTCCGCCTCGCGGGAAACACCGGGGAGCTGTTTTTT	CASSLRLAGNTGELFF
TRBJ2-7	TRBV20-1	TRBD1	many	TGCAGTGCTGCCGGGACAGGGGGCTCTTACGAGCAGTACTTC	CSAAGTGGSYEQYF
TRBJ2-2	TRBV4-2	TRBD2	few	TGTGCCAGCAGCCTTGGACTAGCGGGATCCGGGGAGCTGTTTTTT	CASSLGLAGSGELFF
TRBJ2-1	TRBV7-9	.	many	TGTGCCAGCAGCTCTATTACCAGTTATCACAATGAGCAGTTCTTC	CASSSITSYHNEQFF
TRBJ1-3	TRBV2	.	many	TGTGCCAGCAGTGAAGTTACGGGGCTTGTTGGCGATGGAAACACCATATATTTT	CASSEVTGLVGDGNTIYF
TRBJ2-3	TRBV7-9	.	few	TGTGCCAGCAGCTTAGTAGCCACTGTTGCGCAGTATTTT	CASSLVATVAQYF
TRBJ1-5	TRBV3-1	.	many	TGTGCCAGCAGCCAGGAATTCAGCCGCAATCAGCCCCAGCATTTT	CASSQEFSRNQPQHF
TRBJ2-3	TRBV5-4	TRBD1	many	TGTGCCAGCAGCTCCCAGGGGGCCGCAGATACGCAGTATTTT	CASSSQGAADTQYF
TRBJ2-7	TRBV18	TRBD1	many	TGTGCCAGCTCACCACTCGAAGACAGGGCTGGCGAGCAGTACTTC	CASSPLEDRAGEQYF
TRBJ2-2	TRBV7-2	TRBD2	many	TGTGCCAGCAGCTCTCTAGCGGACAAGACCGGGGAGCTGTTTTTT	CASSSLADKTGELFF
TRBJ1-2	TRBV18	TRBD1	few	TGTGCCAGCTCCCGGGACAGGGGGAACTATGGCTACACCTTC	CASSRDRGNYGYTF
TRBJ2-7	TRBV29-1	.	many	TGCAGCGCCGCCGAAGCCCGGAGGGGCGAGCAGTACTTC	CSAAEARRGEQYF
TRBJ2-7	TRBV7-8	TRBD2	many	TGTGCCAGCAGCTTAGACGTACTAGCGGGTTCCTACGAGCAGTACTTC	CASSLDVLAGSYEQYF
TRBJ2-1	TRBV6-2/TRBV6-3	TRBD1	many	TGTGCCAGCAGTTACGCGCCGGACAGGGCCTACAATGAGCAGTTCTTC	CASSYAPDRAYNEQFF
TRBJ2-7	TRBV29-1	.	few	TGCAGCGTTGAGAGTGAGACCGCCTACGAGCAGTACTTC	CSVESETAYEQYF
TRBJ2-1	TRBV6-2/TRBV6-3	.	.	TGTGCCAGCACTCAATACGCGGGGTACAATGAGCAGTTCTTC	CASTQYAGYNEQFF
TRBJ1-2	TRBV7-2	.	many	TGTGCCAGCAGCTTAGTAGGGGGAGGTGGCTACACCTTC	CASSLVGGGGYTF
TRBJ2-1	TRBV5-1	TRBD2	few	TGCGCCAGCAGCCCGGTGACGGGAGGGCGAAGTGAGCAGTTCTTC	CASSPVTGGRSEQFF
TRBJ2-5	TRBV5-1	.	many	TGCGCCAGCAGCCTGGAGGGGGGACGAGAGACCCAGTACTTC	CASSLEGGRETQYF
TRBJ1-3	TRBV4-1	TRBD1	many	TGCGCCAGCAGCCAAGATTGGGACAGGGGGCAGGATGGAAACACCATATATTTT	CASSQDWDRGQDGNTIYF
TRBJ2-2	TRBV24-1	.	many	TGTGCCACCAGTGATCCGATGACGCAGAATGCCGGGGAGCTGTTTTTT	CATSDPMTQNAGELFF
TRBJ2-1	TRBV12-3/TRBV12-4	TRBD1	.	TGTGCCAGCAGGGGACCCAGGGGGCCTGAGCAGTTCTTC	CASRGPRGPEQFF
TRBJ2-3	TRBV7-2	TRBD2	.	TGTGCCAGCATCCCGGTAGCGGGAGGCATAGATACGCAGTATTTT	CASIPVAGGIDTQYF